These T cell receptor beta chains were read from a single sample in a study of CD8+CD57+ T cells in acquired aplastic anemia. Each CDR3 protein is one row after TCRdb ran MiXCR on the reads. The sample holds hundreds of thousands of distinct CDR3 sequences; around 33% are singletons and the top ten take less than 1%. Specimen: sorted CD4+, CD8+, or CD8+CD57+ T cells (not recorded which) from PBMCs. Receptors originate from a human donor with aplastic anemia. Each CDR3 is given with its conserved first and last residue. A D gene is named only where the DNA matches it firmly. Clone size is given for some rows only: seen once, a few or many times, or a class if the clone is expanded.

cdr3_aa cdr3_nt v_call d_call clone_size j_call
CASSDASVNTEAFF TGTGCCAGCAGTGATGCGTCGGTTAACACTGAAGCTTTCTTT TRBV6-1 . few TRBJ1-1
CATSMGLSNTEAFF TGTGCCACCAGCATGGGACTGTCGAACACTGAAGCTTTCTTT TRBV15 . . TRBJ1-1
CASSRSTGGNQPQHF TGTGCCAGCAGTCGATCCACAGGGGGCAATCAGCCCCAGCATTTT TRBV2 TRBD1 few TRBJ1-5
CASFFANGVYNEQFF TGTGCCAGCTTCTTCGCTAACGGGGTGTACAATGAGCAGTTCTTC TRBV7-2 . . TRBJ2-1
CATSSLNIDSPLHF TGTGCCACCAGCAGTCTAAACATAGATTCACCCCTCCACTTT TRBV15 . once TRBJ1-6
CSVSHGLSGNTIYF TGCAGCGTTTCTCATGGACTCTCTGGAAACACCATATATTTT TRBV29-1 . many TRBJ1-3
CASSTRDEAFF TGTGCCAGTAGTACCAGAGATGAAGCTTTCTTT TRBV19 . . TRBJ1-1
CASRGIRGGHYGYTF TGCGCCAGCAGAGGTATACGGGGCGGACACTATGGCTACACCTTC TRBV10-1 . few TRBJ1-2
CASSLGRGQSGYTF TGTGCCAGCAGCTTGGGAAGGGGGCAGTCTGGCTACACCTTC TRBV13 TRBD1 many TRBJ1-2
CSATGDGRLEFYEQYF TGCAGTGCTACCGGGGACGGTCGACTTGAGTTCTACGAGCAGTACTTC TRBV20-1 . . TRBJ2-7
CASSSRQGPSSYEQYF TGTGCCAGCAGCTCCAGACAGGGCCCGAGCTCCTACGAGCAGTACTTC TRBV11-1 TRBD1 . TRBJ2-7
CATSEPHRGREIYEQYF TGTGCCACCAGTGAACCGCACAGGGGACGGGAGATCTACGAGCAGTACTTC TRBV24-1 . . TRBJ2-7
CAIRVYRDRGAGNTIYF TGTGCCATCAGGGTGTATCGGGACAGGGGAGCTGGAAACACCATATATTTT TRBV10-3 TRBD1 once TRBJ1-3
CASSLVGQTKETQYF TGCGCCAGCAGCTTGGTAGGACAGACAAAAGAGACCCAGTACTTC TRBV5-1 . . TRBJ2-5
CASSLIAGGKYNEQFF TGCGCCAGCAGCCTCATAGCGGGAGGCAAATACAATGAGCAGTTCTTC TRBV5-1 TRBD2 few TRBJ2-1
CAIGMPSGRAGQFF TGTGCCATCGGGATGCCTAGCGGGAGGGCCGGGCAGTTCTTC TRBV10-3 TRBD2 . TRBJ2-1
CASSLWTGGTEAFF TGTGCCAGCAGCTTGTGGACAGGAGGCACTGAAGCTTTCTTT TRBV7-2 TRBD1 many TRBJ1-1
CATSDQRQGQSNEQFF TGTGCCACCAGTGACCAGCGACAGGGCCAGTCCAATGAGCAGTTCTTC TRBV24-1 TRBD1 few TRBJ2-1
CAWDRNTEAFF TGTGCCTGGGATCGGAACACTGAAGCTTTCTTT TRBV30 . . TRBJ1-1
CASGARGDYEQYF TGTGCCAGCGGTGCCAGGGGGGACTACGAGCAGTACTTC TRBV10-3 . . TRBJ2-7
CAITDGAGNNSPLHF TGTGCCATCACAGACGGGGCAGGGAATAATTCACCCCTCCACTTT TRBV10-3 . many TRBJ1-6
CASSSGTVSNQPQHF TGTGCCAGTAGTTCCGGGACAGTTAGCAATCAGCCCCAGCATTTT TRBV19 TRBD1 many TRBJ1-5
CSLRDRGQIGYTF TGCAGCTTGAGAGACAGGGGGCAGATCGGCTACACCTTC TRBV29-1 TRBD1 many TRBJ1-2
CASSQDLGGAGNTGELFF TGTGCCAGCAGCCAAGATCTGGGGGGGGCCGGAAACACCGGGGAGCTGTTTTTT TRBV4-2 . . TRBJ2-2
CASSDHYEQYF TGCGCCAGCAGCGACCACTACGAGCAGTACTTC TRBV5-1 . many TRBJ2-7
CASSEQTGGLAPQHF TGCGCCAGCAGTGAGCAGACAGGGGGCTTGGCGCCCCAGCATTTT TRBV10-2 TRBD1 . TRBJ1-5
CASSRLAGGGNEQFF TGTGCCAGCAGCCGCCTAGCGGGAGGGGGGAATGAGCAGTTCTTC TRBV6-1 TRBD2 . TRBJ2-1
CASSLRGIYGYTF TGTGCCAGCAGCTTAAGGGGCATCTATGGCTACACCTTC TRBV7-2 . many TRBJ1-2
CASSDRDVQPQHF TGTGCCAGCAGCGACAGGGATGTCCAGCCCCAGCATTTT TRBV6-1 TRBD1 many TRBJ1-5
CASSDPTSGNSYEQYF TGCGCCAGCAGTGATCCGACTAGCGGTAATTCCTACGAGCAGTACTTC TRBV10-1 TRBD2 . TRBJ2-7
CASSLGRQNTGELFF TGTGCCAGCAGCTTAGGGCGACAGAACACCGGGGAGCTGTTTTTT TRBV7-9 . few TRBJ2-2
CASSLAVAGGYEQFF TGTGCCAGCAGCTTAGCGGTCGCAGGGGGCTATGAGCAGTTCTTC TRBV7-6 TRBD1 few TRBJ2-1
CASSVDEKGLDTQYF TGTGCCAGCAGCGTAGATGAGAAGGGGTTAGATACGCAGTATTTT TRBV9 . . TRBJ2-3
CASSYWPGANQPQHF TGTGCCAGCAGTTACTGGCCAGGGGCCAATCAGCCCCAGCATTTT TRBV6-4 . . TRBJ1-5
CSARDVDGTSGDEQYF TGCAGTGCTAGAGATGTCGATGGGACTAGCGGGGACGAGCAGTACTTC TRBV20-1 TRBD2 many TRBJ2-7
CSATGLRSETQYF TGCAGTGCTACGGGACTTCGGTCTGAGACCCAGTACTTC TRBV20-1 . many TRBJ2-5
CASSEYYYEQYF TGTGCCAGCAGTGAATATTACTACGAGCAGTACTTC TRBV6-1 . . TRBJ2-7
CASSQDRGYGYTF TGTGCCAGCAGCCAGGACAGGGGCTATGGCTACACCTTC TRBV14 TRBD1 many TRBJ1-2
CASSMRTGYNEKLFF TGTGCCAGTAGTATGAGGACAGGCTATAATGAAAAACTGTTTTTT TRBV19 TRBD1 many TRBJ1-4
CASSKWEPNEQFF TGTGCCAGCTCGAAGTGGGAGCCCAATGAGCAGTTCTTC TRBV6-1 . few TRBJ2-1
CSASIWRGTEAFF TGCAGTGCCAGCATTTGGAGGGGCACTGAAGCTTTCTTT TRBV20-1 . few TRBJ1-1
CASGRGFVGEKLFF TGTGCCAGCGGGAGGGGGTTCGTAGGTGAAAAACTGTTTTTT TRBV2 . many TRBJ1-4
CATSAPGDRGAEQFF TGTGCCACCAGTGCGCCGGGGGACAGGGGCGCTGAGCAGTTCTTC TRBV24-1 TRBD1 few TRBJ2-1
CATSEGYYGYTF TGCGCCACCAGTGAGGGATACTATGGCTACACCTTC TRBV24-1 . . TRBJ1-2
CSLGRTSVRDYEQYF TGCAGCTTAGGTCGGACTAGCGTGAGGGACTACGAGCAGTACTTC TRBV29-1 TRBD2 . TRBJ2-7
CASSILGQGPETQYF TGTGCCAGTAGTATTCTGGGACAGGGTCCAGAGACCCAGTACTTC TRBV19 TRBD1 . TRBJ2-5
CASSSSGGDSPLHF TGTGCCAGCAGTTCGTCAGGGGGAGATTCACCCCTCCACTTT TRBV10-3 TRBD1 many TRBJ1-6
CAISKRQGDRVYNSPLHF TGTGCCATCAGTAAACGACAGGGGGACAGAGTTTATAATTCACCCCTCCACTTT TRBV10-3 TRBD1 . TRBJ1-6
CASSEWLGQGNQPQHF TGTGCCAGCAGTGAATGGTTAGGGCAGGGCAATCAGCCCCAGCATTTT TRBV6-1 . . TRBJ1-5
CASSQDGLAGSTTYEQYF TGTGCCAGCAGCCAAGATGGTCTAGCGGGGTCTACTACCTACGAGCAGTACTTC TRBV4-2 TRBD2 . TRBJ2-7
CSVAGGRWGEQYF TGCAGTGTAGCGGGAGGACGGTGGGGCGAGCAGTACTTC TRBV20-1 TRBD2 many TRBJ2-7
CASKAGVGNEQFF TGTGCCAGCAAGGCGGGAGTCGGAAATGAGCAGTTCTTC TRBV7-4 TRBD2 . TRBJ2-1
CASSYDPASAYEQYF TGTGCCAGCAGTTACGATCCAGCGTCCGCATACGAGCAGTACTTC TRBV2 . . TRBJ2-7